Below are 28 T cell receptor beta chains sequenced from a single sample in a study of T cells after yellow fever vaccination. One entry per CDR3 protein, called by TCRdb with MiXCR from the 5' RACE reads. The table records over 150,000 distinct CDR3 sequences, 5.5% to 8% of them present only once. The material was CD4+ T cells sorted from PBMCs, obtained on the day of the first yellow fever vaccination. The source is a young man who received the YFV17D yellow fever vaccine.

This clonotype was counted at least ten times. The DNA of the CDR3 is TGTGCCAGCAGTCCTCCGGCGGAGTCCCTCCGATACGAGCAGTACGTC. It yields the protein CASSPPAESLRYEQYV. The chain employs TRBV6-2 or TRBV6-3 and TRBJ2-7; D ambiguous. The ends were cut back, 5 bases at V and 4 bases at J, with 21 bases in the middle. This CDR3 region has 16 residues. Germline values: CDR1 MNHEY, CDR2 SVGEGT.

This clonotype was observed at least ten times. This chain links TRBV27 with TRBJ1-1, with 7 bases fitting TRBD1. The CDR3 runs 15 residues. V shed 1 base, J shed 6 bases, and the junction held 8 bases outside the gene matches. The germline V gene encodes CDR1 MNHEY and CDR2 SMNVEV (reference sequence). In DNA, the CDR3 is TGTGCCAGCAGTTTATACCACAGGGGCATCGCTGAAGCTTTCTTT. Its protein is CASSLYHRGIAEAFF.

This clonotype was observed a few times. The chain uses TRBV5-6 and TRBJ2-7; 9 positions agree with TRBD1. Germline V gene data show CDR1 as SGHDT and CDR2 as YYEEEE. The CDR3 consists of 17 residues. V dropped 1 base and J dropped 5; count of bases not matched to a gene: 13. The CDR3 sequence: CASSLPRGTGGEDEQYF. The CDR3 DNA is TGTGCCAGCAGCTTGCCACGCGGAACAGGGGGCGAAGACGAGCAGTACTTC.

This clonotype was counted many times. The V gene is TRBV24-1, the J gene TRBJ2-2; a weak D match, TRBD2 (5 bases). Germline lookup yields CDR1 KGHDR and CDR2 SFDVKD. The CDR3 loop spans 13 amino acids. Deletions cut 4 bases from V and 5 bases from J, with 7 bases between. The CDR3 protein is CATSEEVTGELFF. CDR3 coding DNA: TGTGCCACCAGTGAGGAGGTGACCGGGGAGCTGTTTTTT.

V usage is TRBV10-3 and J usage is TRBJ1-4; a weak D match, TRBD1 (5 bases). The CDR3 totals 12 residues. V lost 4 bases to trimming and J lost 8 bases, with 8 bases between them. Germline V CDR1 and CDR2: ENHRY, SYGVKD. The CDR3, as DNA: TGTGCCATCAGTGCGACAGTGGAAAAACTGTTTTTT. Its translation: CAISATVEKLFF.

In this sample, this clonotype turned up a few times. This rearrangement joins TRBV12-3 or TRBV12-4 to TRBJ1-2, with D perhaps matching TRBD1 (5 bases). The CDR3 runs to 15 residues. Trimming left V 1 base short and J 0 bases short, with 9 bases between. The DNA for the CDR3 is TGTGCCAGCAGTTTAGGCCCAGGGCCTAACTATGGCTACACCTTC. Translating it yields CASSLGPGPNYGYTF.

In its sample, this clonotype was seen many times. The genes are TRBV5-1 and TRBJ2-7; 11 nucleotides line up with TRBD2. This CDR3 has 18 amino acids. The J segment lost 9 bases and the V segment lost 0 bases, leaving 17 bases of the junction unmatched. The germline V gene has CDR1 SGHRS and CDR2 YFSETQ. Here the CDR3 DNA reads TGCGCCAGCAGCTTGGAACCTAGCGGGGGGAACCTCCTACGAGGGCAGTACTTC. Protein product: CASSLEPSGGNLLRGQYF.

This clonotype was seen many times. The chain combines TRBV7-3 with TRBJ2-3; the match to TRBD1 covers 12 bases. The CDR3 runs to 15 residues. Germline CDR1 reads SGHTA; CDR2 reads FQGTGA. Trimming took 4 bases from V and 4 from J; bases not matched to a gene: 3. Here the CDR3 reads CASSSGQGAADTQYF. The CDR3 DNA follows: TGTGCCAGCAGCTCGGGACAGGGGGCCGCAGATACGCAGTATTTT.

This clonotype was detected a few times. The chain's CDR3 is CAIRGGSSYNSPLHF. The CDR3 DNA sequence: TGTGCCATCAGGGGGGGGAGCTCCTATAATTCACCCCTCCACTTT. The V call is TRBV10-3, the J call TRBJ1-6; tentative D call: TRBD1 (5 bases). The ends were cut back, 6 bases at V and 0 bases at J, with 9 bases in the middle. CDR1 and CDR2 (germline): ENHRY, SYGVKD. The CDR3 spans 15 residues.

A few counts support this clonotype. Relative to the germline gene, one junction end is altered; a read error may explain this. The genes are TRBV7-7 and TRBJ2-5, with 7 bases that match TRBD2. The CDR3 totals 16 residues. From germline, CDR1 is SSHAT and CDR2 FNYEAQ (reference sequence). CDR3 protein: CASSPGGGAQRETQYF. CDR3 nucleotide sequence: TGTGCTAGCAGCCCGGGAGGAGGGGCGCAGAGGGAGACCCAGTACTTC. Drawing the rest from reference TRBV7-7 and TRBJ2-5, the complete variable domain is GAGVSQSPRYKVTKRGQDVTLRCDPISSHATLYWYQQALGQGPEFLTYFNYEAQPDKSGLPSDRFSAERPEGSISTLTIQRTEQRDSAMYRCASSPGGGAQRETQYFGPGTRLLVL.

This clonotype was counted many times. This rearrangement joins TRBV11-2 to TRBJ2-3, with TRBD1 matching over 8 bases. V shed 5 bases, J shed 4 bases, and the junction held 8 bases outside the gene matches. Germline CDR1 SGHAT, CDR2 FQNNGV. The CDR3 is made up of 15 amino acids. The chain's CDR3 is CASSPRGRGPDTQYF. Here the CDR3 DNA reads TGTGCCAGCAGCCCAAGGGGCAGGGGGCCAGATACGCAGTATTTT.

This clonotype was recorded at least ten times. The CDR3 protein is CASSQGRAGALDTQYF. In DNA, the CDR3 is TGTGCCAGCAGCCAAGGTAGAGCGGGGGCGTTAGATACGCAGTATTTT. This chain uses TRBV3-1 with TRBJ2-3; 8 nucleotides align to TRBD2. The germline CDR1 and CDR2 sequences are LGHDT and YNNKEL (reference sequence). V lost 1 base to trimming and J lost 5 bases; unmatched junction nucleotides: 8. This CDR3 has 16 amino acids.

The chain couples TRBV7-2 to TRBJ2-1, with TRBD1 as a possible D gene (5 bases). V dropped 5 bases and J dropped 2 bases, with 13 bases sitting between them. The CDR3 has 15 residues. Per the germline V gene, CDR1 is SGHTA and CDR2 is FQGNSA. CDR3: CASSVDRAAYNEQFF. Written as DNA, the CDR3 is TGTGCCAGCAGCGTAGACAGAGCAGCCTACAATGAGCAGTTCTTC.

This chain links TRBV19 with TRBJ1-4, with TRBD1 as a possible D gene (5 bases). V gave up 5 bases and J gave up 8 bases, with 12 bases separating them. Germline values: CDR1 LNHDA, CDR2 SQIVND (reference sequence). This CDR3 spans 13 amino acids. The CDR3 DNA reads as TGTGCCAGTAGTGTGGGGGACCGAGAAAAACTGTTTTTT. This encodes CASSVGDREKLFF.

The rearrangement links TRBV18 to TRBJ1-1; TRBD1 matches 9 bases. This CDR3 has 13 residues. Germline values: CDR1 KGHSH, CDR2 LQKENI. V shed 8 bases and J 1 base; nucleotides not matched to a gene: 2. The CDR3 DNA reads as TGTGCCAGCAGGACAGGGGAGAACACTGAAGCTTTCTTT. Protein sequence: CASRTGENTEAFF.

This clonotype was found many times. The chain carries TRBV5-1 and TRBJ2-1; 7 bases agree with TRBD2. Germline CDR1 and CDR2: SGHRS and YFSETQ. CDR3 length equals 17 residues. Trimming took 5 bases from V and 0 from J; bases not matched to a gene: 11. Here the CDR3 reads CASSSLLGGSSYNEQFF. CDR3 in DNA: TGCGCCAGCAGTTCACTTTTGGGGGGGAGCTCCTACAATGAGCAGTTCTTC.

This clonotype was observed at least ten times. V usage is TRBV11-2 and J usage is TRBJ2-1; D may be TRBD2 (6 bases). The V and J ends lost 5 bases and 8 bases respectively, with 10 bases between them. Germline CDR1 is SGHAT and CDR2 is FQNNGV. The CDR3 sequence is 12 residues long. Here the CDR3 DNA reads TGTGCCAGCAGCCGGGGGATCGATGAGCAGTTCTTC. The encoded protein is CASSRGIDEQFF.

Worth noting for this clonotype: One junction end does not reproduce the germline sequence, and a read error may be involved. V and J are TRBV4-2 and TRBJ2-4; no clear D gene. The CDR3 is 16 amino acids. Germline V gene sequence: CDR1 LGHNA, CDR2 YNFKEQ. CDR3 in amino acids: CARSPGLLRAKNIQYF. The CDR3 DNA sequence: TGTGCCAGGAGCCCCGGGCTCCTCCGAGCCAAAAACATTCAGTACTTC.

The chain has TRBV28 and TRBJ2-1; 8 nucleotides line up with TRBD1. The CDR3 is made up of 13 amino acids. From germline, CDR1 is MDHEN and CDR2 SYDVKM. The V gene end was trimmed by 5 bases and the J gene end by 8 bases; junction bases not matched to a gene: 5. The CDR3 sequence is CASSIGQGYEQFF. CDR3 in DNA: TGTGCCAGCAGTATCGGACAGGGTTATGAGCAGTTCTTC.

This chain links TRBV5-5 with TRBJ2-2; 10 nucleotides agree with TRBD2. V dropped 0 bases and J dropped 8; count of bases not matched to a gene: 13. This CDR3 contains 18 residues. The germline V gene has CDR1 SGHKS and CDR2 YYEKEE (reference sequence). CDR3 loop: CASSLGISGGPPRGELFF. The DNA for the CDR3 is TGTGCCAGCAGCTTGGGGATTAGCGGGGGGCCTCCCCGGGGGGAGCTGTTTTTT.

The sample holds many counts of this clonotype. The V call is TRBV7-9, the J call TRBJ1-5, with 8 bases fitting TRBD1. V lost 5 bases and J lost 2; bases outside the gene matches: 8. This CDR3 comprises 16 residues. From germline, CDR1 is SEHNR and CDR2 FQNEAQ (reference sequence). This chain's CDR3 is CASSLQGASGNQPQHF. The CDR3 nucleotides are TGTGCCAGCAGCCTCCAGGGGGCGTCGGGCAATCAGCCCCAGCATTTT.

CDR3 coding DNA: TGCGCCAGCAGCCCCCGCGGGACACCTCAAGAGACCCAGTACTTC. Amino acids: CASSPRGTPQETQYF. The chain links TRBV5-1 to TRBJ2-5; D tentatively fits TRBD1 or TRBD2 (6 bases each). Germline lookup yields CDR1 SGHRS and CDR2 YFSETQ. The V end lost 4 bases, the J end lost 2 bases, and 15 bases lay between the germline ends. The CDR3 extends over 15 amino acids.

This clonotype was seen ten or more times. The chain uses TRBV12-5 and TRBJ2-3; D not resolved. The germline V gene has CDR1 LGHNT and CDR2 FRNRAP. V lost 3 bases and J lost 2, with 6 bases in between. This CDR3 contains 13 residues. CDR3 nucleotides: TGTGCTAGTGGTTTACAGTTCACAGATACGCAGTATTTT. Amino acids: CASGLQFTDTQYF.

A few counts support this clonotype. This rearrangement joins TRBV7-2 to TRBJ2-3; tentatively, D is TRBD2 (5 bases). The CDR3 consists of 15 residues. Germline CDR1 reads SGHTA; CDR2 reads FQGNSA. Trimming took off 7 bases at V and 4 bases at J, with 18 bases between the two ends. CDR3 DNA: TGTGCCAGCACCAAACAACTAGAGGGCCCAGATACGCAGTATTTT. Protein: CASTKQLEGPDTQYF.

This clonotype was observed a handful of times. This chain links TRBV11-2 with TRBJ2-3; D uncertain. Germline assignment: CDR1 SGHAT and CDR2 FQNNGV. The CDR3 runs to 12 residues. Between the trimmed V and J ends, which lost 7 bases and 2 bases, there was a span of 7 bases. In nucleotides, the CDR3 is TGTGCCAGCACCCTTTACACAGATACGCAGTATTTT. Its translation is CASTLYTDTQYF.

The J gene is TRBJ1-1, the V gene TRBV2, with a possible D match to TRBD1 (5 bases). The CDR3 length is 17 residues. Trimming left V 0 bases short and J 7 bases short, with 21 bases between. The V gene's germline CDR1 is SNHLY and CDR2 FYNNEI. The CDR3 loop reads CASSEAGTLGVYYEAFF. The CDR3 DNA follows: TGTGCCAGCAGTGAAGCTGGCACTCTGGGGGTATATTATGAAGCTTTCTTT.

In its sample, this clonotype was seen many times. J is TRBJ2-3 and V is TRBV30; TRBD2 is a possible D gene (6 bases). The CDR3 is 13 residues long. Germline V gene data show CDR1 as GTSNPN and CDR2 as SVGIG (reference sequence). V lost 4 bases and J 3 bases, leaving 11 bases between the germline ends. The CDR3 is CAWKRRGTDTQYF. The CDR3 DNA reads TGTGCCTGGAAACGGAGGGGAACAGATACGCAGTATTTT.

This clonotype was detected ten times or more. The CDR3 region has the DNA TGTGCCAGCTCACCTTCACAGGTTAGCAATCAGCCCCAGCATTTT. Amino acid sequence: CASSPSQVSNQPQHF. This chain connects TRBV18 to TRBJ1-5; D may be TRBD1 (5 bases). This CDR3 comprises 15 residues. V was shortened by 3 bases and J by 0 bases, with 9 bases between the two germline ends. Germline V gene sequence: CDR1 KGHSH, CDR2 LQKENI.